Listed below are T cell receptor beta chains from one sample, sequenced in a study of T cell responses to AZD1222 COVID-19 vaccine. Measured with immunoSEQ multiplex PCR; TCRdb has only the in-frame clones, and not every one. The table includes fewer than 200,000 clones, 94% detected once. Sequencing used peripheral blood, obtained 28 days after the second AZD1222 dose. These receptors were obtained from an adult who received the AZD1222 COVID-19 vaccine. Each CDR3 is given with its conserved first and last residue. A D gene is named only where the DNA matches it firmly. Clone size is shown for a subset of rows, as once, few, many or a class of expanded clone.

v_call	clone_size	d_call	j_call	cdr3_nt	cdr3_aa
TRBV7-2	NA	NA	TRBJ1-2	TGTGCCAGCAGCTTAGCGGGCCCCTGGTCCTTC	CASSLAGPWSF
TRBV3-1/TRBV3-2	NA	TRBD2	TRBJ2-1	TGTGCCAGCAGCCTTCGGGGAGGGACGAATGAGCAGTTCTTC	CASSLRGGTNEQFF
TRBV6-6	once	TRBD1	TRBJ2-1	TGTGCCAGCAGCTGGGACAGGGCTTACAATGAGCAGTTCTTC	CASSWDRAYNEQFF
TRBV4-1	NA	NA	TRBJ1-3	TGCGCCAGCAGCCAAGAAGGGACAACTGGAAACACCATATATTTT	CASSQEGTTGNTIYF
TRBV7-8	NA	NA	TRBJ2-4	TGTGCCAGCAGCCCTCCAGCTACGAACATTCAGTACTTC	CASSPPATNIQYF
TRBV28	NA	NA	TRBJ2-3	TGTGCCAGCACTCGGCGGGCGCCTAGCACAGATACGCAGTATTTT	CASTRRAPSTDTQYF
TRBV6-4	NA	NA	TRBJ2-3	TGTGCCAGCAGTGACTCTGGTGCAAGCACAGATACGCAGTATTTT	CASSDSGASTDTQYF
TRBV2	NA	NA	TRBJ1-1	TGTGCCAGCAGTGAATTAGGGCGGACAGCGTTCTCCACTGAAGCTTTCTTT	CASSELGRTAFSTEAFF
TRBV6-5	few	NA	TRBJ1-3	TGTGCCAGCACCTTCAGGGTGGGAAACACCATATATTTT	CASTFRVGNTIYF
TRBV28	NA	NA	TRBJ2-1	TGTGCCAGCAGCCTAGGGGCGGCGGGGCATTCCTACAATGAGCAGTTCTTC	CASSLGAAGHSYNEQFF
TRBV14	NA	NA	TRBJ1-2	TGTGCCAGCAGCCCTACATCTCTTACAGGGACTTGGCCCTATGGCTACACCTTC	CASSPTSLTGTWPYGYTF